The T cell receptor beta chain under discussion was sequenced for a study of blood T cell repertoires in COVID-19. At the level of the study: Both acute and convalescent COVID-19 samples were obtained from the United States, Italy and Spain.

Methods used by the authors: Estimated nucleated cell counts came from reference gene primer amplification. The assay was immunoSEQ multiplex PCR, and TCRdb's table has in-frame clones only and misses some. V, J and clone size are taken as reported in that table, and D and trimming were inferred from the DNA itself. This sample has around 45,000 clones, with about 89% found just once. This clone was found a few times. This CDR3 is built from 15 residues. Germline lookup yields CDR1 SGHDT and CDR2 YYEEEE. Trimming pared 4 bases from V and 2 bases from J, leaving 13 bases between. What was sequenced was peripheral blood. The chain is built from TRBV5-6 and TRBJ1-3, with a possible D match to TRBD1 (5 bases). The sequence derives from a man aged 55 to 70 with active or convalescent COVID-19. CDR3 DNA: TGTGCCAGCAGCCAGACAGCGGGTACTGGAAACACCATATATTTT. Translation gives CASSQTAGTGNTIYF.